The 3 T cell receptor beta chains presented below share a single source sample, sequenced in a study of Ad26.COV2.S vaccination and SARS-CoV-2 variants. Sequencing was performed with immunoSEQ multiplex PCR; in TCRdb, only in-frame clones are kept and a portion is missing. Of about 390,000 clones in the sample, approximately 86% were seen once. Treatment reported: around 19 received Ad26.COV2.S at low or high dose, single or two shots; 5 received placebo; per-sample allocation not given. Specimens were obtained on day 63 following the first vaccine or placebo injection. The sample here was peripheral blood, taken in a trial of Ad26.COV2.S vaccine versus placebo. The receptors were sampled from a person aged 18-65 years who received the Ad26.COV2.S COVID-19 vaccine or a placebo.

This clone showed up just once. CDR3 bases: TGTGCCAGCAGCTCTCGGACGGTTAATGAAAAACTGTTTTTT. Translating gives CASSSRTVNEKLFF. The chain recombines TRBV7-9 with TRBJ1-4; D not resolved. Trimming cost V 4 bases and J 4 bases, with 10 bases left between them. From germline, CDR1 is SEHNR and CDR2 FQNEAQ (reference sequence). There are 14 residues in the CDR3.

V is TRBV3-1 (or the pseudogene TRBV3-2) and J is TRBJ2-7; D is undetermined. There are 15 residues in the CDR3. Looked up from germline, CDR1 is LGHDT and CDR2 is YNNKEL (reference sequence). The V gene lost 4 bases and the J gene lost 7 bases, with 20 bases spanning the gap. The CDR3 loop is CASSPTPKSSWEQYF. The CDR3 nucleotides are TGTGCCAGCAGCCCAACCCCGAAGAGTAGCTGGGAGCAGTACTTC.

This chain uses TRBV5-1 with TRBJ1-1; 7 positions agree with TRBD1. With 3 bases clipped from V and 0 bases from J, the junction kept 5 bases outside the gene matches. CDR1 and CDR2 from the germline V gene are SGHRS and YFSETQ. The CDR3 has 15 residues. This CDR3 is CASSWGTVMNTEAFF. The CDR3 DNA follows: TGCGCCAGCAGCTGGGGGACAGTAATGAACACTGAAGCTTTCTTT.